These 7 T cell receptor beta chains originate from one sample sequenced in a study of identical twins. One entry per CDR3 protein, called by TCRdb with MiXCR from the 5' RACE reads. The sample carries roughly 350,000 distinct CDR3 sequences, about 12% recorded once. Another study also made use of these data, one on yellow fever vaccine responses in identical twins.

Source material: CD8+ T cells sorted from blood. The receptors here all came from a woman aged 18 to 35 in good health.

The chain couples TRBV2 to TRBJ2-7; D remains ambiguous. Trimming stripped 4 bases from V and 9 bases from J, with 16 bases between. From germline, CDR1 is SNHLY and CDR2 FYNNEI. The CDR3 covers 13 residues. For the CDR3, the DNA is TGTGCCAGCAGTGGATCGTCGGGTTTCGGGCAGTACGTC. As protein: CASSGSSGFGQYV.

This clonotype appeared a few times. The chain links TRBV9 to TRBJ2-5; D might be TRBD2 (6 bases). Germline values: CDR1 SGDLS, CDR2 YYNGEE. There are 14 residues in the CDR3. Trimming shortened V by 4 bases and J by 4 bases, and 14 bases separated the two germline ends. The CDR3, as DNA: TGTGCCAGCAGCCCAGGAGGGGAACCAGAGACCCAGTACTTC. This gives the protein CASSPGGEPETQYF.

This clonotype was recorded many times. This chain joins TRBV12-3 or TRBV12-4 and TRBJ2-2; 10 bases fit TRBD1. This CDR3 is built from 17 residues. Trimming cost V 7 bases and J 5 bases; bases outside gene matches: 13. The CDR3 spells CASTELGQGVKTGELFF. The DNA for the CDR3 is TGTGCCAGCACCGAACTTGGACAGGGGGTTAAGACCGGGGAGCTGTTTTTT.

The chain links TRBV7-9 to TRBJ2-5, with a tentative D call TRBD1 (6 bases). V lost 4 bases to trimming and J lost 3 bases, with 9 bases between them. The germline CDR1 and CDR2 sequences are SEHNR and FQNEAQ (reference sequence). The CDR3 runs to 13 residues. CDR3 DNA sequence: TGTGCCAGCAGCTCAGGGGTTGAAGAGACCCAGTACTTC. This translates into CASSSGVEETQYF.

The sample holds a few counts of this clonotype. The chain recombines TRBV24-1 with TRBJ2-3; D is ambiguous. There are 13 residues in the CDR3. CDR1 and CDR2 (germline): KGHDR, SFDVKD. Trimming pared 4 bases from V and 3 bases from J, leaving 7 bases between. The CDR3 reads CATSDAETDTQYF. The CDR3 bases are TGTGCCACCAGTGACGCAGAAACAGATACGCAGTATTTT.

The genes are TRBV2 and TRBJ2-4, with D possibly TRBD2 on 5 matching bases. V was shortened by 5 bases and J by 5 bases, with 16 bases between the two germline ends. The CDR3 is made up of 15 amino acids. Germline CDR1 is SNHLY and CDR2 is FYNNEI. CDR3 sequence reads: CASSMDWSQQNIQYF. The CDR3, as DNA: TGTGCCAGCAGTATGGACTGGAGCCAGCAAAACATTCAGTACTTC.

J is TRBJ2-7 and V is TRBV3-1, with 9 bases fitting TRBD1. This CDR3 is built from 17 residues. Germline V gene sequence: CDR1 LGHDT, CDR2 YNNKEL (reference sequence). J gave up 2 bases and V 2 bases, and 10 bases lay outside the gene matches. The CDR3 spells CASSQNAGTGRPYEQYV. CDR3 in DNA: TGTGCCAGCAGCCAAAACGCCGGGACAGGGAGGCCCTACGAGCAGTACGTC.